The 11 T cell receptor beta chains in this list originate from one sample, sequenced in a study of graft-versus-host responses after intestinal transplantation. Which antigens these TCRs recognize remains unknown. Measured with immunoSEQ multiplex PCR; TCRdb has only the in-frame clones, and not every one. The top ten clones hold 0.15% to 0.2% of a sample with roughly 120,000 clones, approximately 90% of them seen once. This sample comprised unstimulated CD4+ T cells sorted from spleen or lymph node cells, obtained before intestinal transplant. These TCRs come from a human donor who received an intestinal transplant.

This chain connects TRBV19 to TRBJ2-1; no definite D call. Trimming removed 3 bases at V and 3 bases at J, with 15 bases between. The germline V gene has CDR1 LNHDA and CDR2 SQIVND (reference sequence). The CDR3 loop spans 16 amino acids. CDR3 sequence: CASSMAAPLNYNEQFF. Here the CDR3 DNA reads TGTGCCAGTAGTATGGCGGCTCCGCTAAACTACAATGAGCAGTTCTTC. Full variable domain (missing parts from reference TRBV19 and TRBJ2-1): DGGITQSPKYLFRKEGQNVTLSCEQNLNHDAMYWYRQDPGQGLRLIYYSQIVNDFQKGDIAEGYSVSREKKESFPLTVTSAQKNPTAFYLCASSMAAPLNYNEQFFGPGTRLTVL.

The chain carries TRBV2 and TRBJ2-4; 8 bases fit TRBD2. J was trimmed by 7 bases and V by 6 bases; bases with no gene match: 11. Germline CDR1 is SNHLY and CDR2 is FYNNEI. The CDR3 runs to 15 residues. CDR3 in amino acids: CASSLLAERGNIQYF. CDR3 in DNA: TGTGCCAGCAGCCTACTAGCGGAAAGGGGGAACATTCAGTACTTC. The complete variable domain, with remaining parts taken from reference TRBV2 and TRBJ2-4, reads EPEVTQTPSHQVTQMGQEVILRCVPISNHLYFYWYRQILGQKVEFLVSFYNNEISEKSEIFDDQFSVERPDGSNFTLKIRSTKLEDSAMYFCASSLLAERGNIQYFGAGTRLSVL.

The chain employs TRBV12-5 and TRBJ1-1; TRBD1 matches 9 bases. The junction had 4 bases not matched to a gene; V was cut back by 2 bases and J by 6 bases. The germline V gene encodes CDR1 LGHNT and CDR2 FRNRAP. The CDR3 sequence is 14 residues long. CDR3 sequence: CASGLTRDRAEAFF. CDR3 in DNA: TGTGCTAGTGGTTTGACCCGGGACAGGGCTGAAGCTTTCTTT.

The chain links TRBV5-6 to TRBJ1-2, with 8 bases identical to TRBD1. V shed 4 bases, J shed 3 bases, and the junction held 2 bases outside the gene matches. This CDR3 has 13 residues. Germline values: CDR1 SGHDT, CDR2 YYEEEE. CDR3 sequence reads: CASSLDRDYGYTF. The DNA of the CDR3 is TGTGCCAGCAGCCTGGACAGGGACTATGGCTACACCTTC. Complete variable domain (other parts from reference TRBV5-6 and TRBJ1-2): DAGVTQSPTHLIKTRGQQVTLRCSPKSGHDTVSWYQQALGQGPQFIFQYYEEEERQRGNFPDRFSGHQFPNYSSELNVNALLLGDSALYLCASSLDRDYGYTFGSGTRLTVV.

This chain connects TRBV10-3 to TRBJ2-5, with D hard to call. CDR1 and CDR2 (germline): ENHRY, SYGVKD. The CDR3 has 14 amino acids. V was clipped by 3 bases and J by 4 bases, with 12 bases between them. The CDR3 DNA sequence: TGTGCCATCAGTGATGGATTACCAGGAGAGACCCAGTACTTC. This translates into CAISDGLPGETQYF.

This clone was picked up a small number of times. The J gene is TRBJ2-7, the V gene TRBV6-5; 9 nucleotides align to TRBD1. Germline V gene lookup returns CDR1 MNHEY and CDR2 SVGAGI. This CDR3 has 15 residues. With V trimmed by 6 bases and J by 2 bases, 8 bases remained unmatched. The CDR3 region is CASSPPGTGTYEQYF. The CDR3 bases are TGTGCCAGCAGCCCCCCGGGGACAGGGACCTACGAGCAGTACTTC.

The genes are TRBV10-3 and TRBJ2-3; D is unclear. Germline CDR1 ENHRY, CDR2 SYGVKD. The CDR3 totals 13 residues. Trimming removed 3 bases from V and 2 bases from J, with 6 bases in between. CDR3 in amino acids: CAISDQVTDTQYF. The DNA of the CDR3 is TGTGCCATCAGTGACCAGGTCACAGATACGCAGTATTTT.

The rearrangement links TRBV5-1 to TRBJ1-2, with TRBD1 identical over 7 bases. The V segment lost 1 base and the J segment 6 bases; nucleotides outside the gene matches: 6. CDR3 length: 14 amino acids. Germline V CDR1 and CDR2: SGHRS, YFSETQ. CDR3 sequence (DNA): TGCGCCAGCAGCTTGACAGGGGCCAGGGATGGCTACACCTTC. It translates to CASSLTGARDGYTF.

This chain joins TRBV7-8 and TRBJ1-1, with TRBD1 matching over 7 bases. The V gene end was trimmed by 3 bases and the J gene end by 1 base; junction bases not matched to a gene: 5. CDR1 is SGHVS, CDR2 FQNEAQ, per germline. The CDR3 contains 15 residues. As DNA, the CDR3 is TGTGCCAGCAGCTTGGAGGGACAGCGGAACACTGAAGCTTTCTTT. Protein sequence: CASSLEGQRNTEAFF.

The table lists this clone with a few counts. CDR3 sequence (DNA): TGTGCCTGGAGTTCGGGGAGGAGAAGCGAGCAGTACTTC. Protein: CAWSSGRRSEQYF. The chain links TRBV30 to TRBJ2-7, with D tentatively TRBD2 (6 bases). Germline V gene lookup returns CDR1 GTSNPN and CDR2 SVGIG (reference sequence). With 2 bases removed from V and 6 bases from J, the gap between germline ends came to 14 bases. This CDR3 has 13 amino acids. Complete variable domain (other parts from reference TRBV30 and TRBJ2-7): SQTIHQWPATLVQPVGSPLSLECTVEGTSNPNLYWYRQAAGRGLQLLFYSVGIGQISSEVPQNLSASRPQDRQFILSSKKLLLSDSGFYLCAWSSGRRSEQYFGPGTRLTVT.

The V gene is TRBV5-1, the J gene TRBJ2-5; 13 nucleotides align to TRBD2. The better agreement between TRBJ2-7 and the DNA end casts doubt on the J call. The CDR3 totals 16 residues. Germline CDR1 and CDR2: SGHRS and YFSETQ. CDR3 DNA: TGCGCCAGCAGCCCTGGGACTAGCGGGACGAACTACGAGCAGTACTTC. Translation gives CASSPGTSGTNYEQYF.